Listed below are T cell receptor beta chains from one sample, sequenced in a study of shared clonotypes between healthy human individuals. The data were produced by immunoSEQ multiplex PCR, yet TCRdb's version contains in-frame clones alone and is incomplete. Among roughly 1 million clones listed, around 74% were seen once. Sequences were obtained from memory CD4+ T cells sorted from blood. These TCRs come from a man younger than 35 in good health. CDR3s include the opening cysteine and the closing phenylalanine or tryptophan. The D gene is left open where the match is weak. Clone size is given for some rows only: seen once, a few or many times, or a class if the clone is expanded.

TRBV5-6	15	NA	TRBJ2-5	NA	CASSLDRMYQETQYF	TGTGCCAGCAGCTTGGACAGGATGTACCAAGAGACCCAGTACTTC
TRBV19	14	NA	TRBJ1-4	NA	CASSTTGLKDELFF	TGTGCCAGTAGTACGACAGGTCTCAAGGACGAACTGTTTTTT
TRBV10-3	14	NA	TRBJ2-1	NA	CAIRAGGSYNEQFF	TGTGCCATCAGGGCTGGGGGCTCCTACAATGAGCAGTTCTTC
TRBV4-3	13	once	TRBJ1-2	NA	CASSQIDSQGYTF	TGCGCCAGCAGCCAAATCGACAGTCAGGGCTACACCTTC
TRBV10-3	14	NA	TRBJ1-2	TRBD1	CATLDRVTNYGYTF	TGTGCCACCCTGGACAGGGTGACTAACTATGGCTACACCTTC
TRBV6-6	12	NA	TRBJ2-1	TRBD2	CASSAGTSEQFF	TGTGCCAGCAGCGCCGGGACTAGTGAGCAGTTCTTC
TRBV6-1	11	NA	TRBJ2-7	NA	CASSEAPLQYF	TGTGCCAGCAGTGAAGCCCCCTTACAGTACTTC
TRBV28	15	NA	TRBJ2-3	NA	CASTDRGRYTDTQYF	TGTGCCAGCACGGACAGAGGGAGATACACAGATACGCAGTATTTT
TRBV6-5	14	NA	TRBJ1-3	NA	CASTPSISGNTIYF	TGTGCCAGCACCCCTTCAATTTCTGGAAACACCATATATTTT
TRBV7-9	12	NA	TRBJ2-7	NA	CASSSQGNEQYF	TGTGCCAGCAGCTCCCAAGGCAACGAGCAGTACTTC
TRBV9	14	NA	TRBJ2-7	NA	CASSVGLNSYEQYF	TGTGCCAGCAGCGTAGGGCTAAACTCCTACGAGCAGTACTTC
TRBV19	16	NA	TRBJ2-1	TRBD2	CASSIGGLAGYNEQFF	TGTGCCAGTAGTATAGGCGGACTAGCGGGATACAATGAGCAGTTCTTC
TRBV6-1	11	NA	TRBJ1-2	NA	CASRTDYGYTF	TGTGCCAGCAGGACAGACTATGGCTACACCTTC
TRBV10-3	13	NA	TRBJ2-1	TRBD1	CAIMDRAGNEQFF	TGTGCCATCATGGACAGGGCAGGCAATGAGCAGTTCTTC
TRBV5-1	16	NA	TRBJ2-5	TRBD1	CASSLGPGTDQETQYF	TGCGCCAGCAGCTTGGGCCCCGGGACAGACCAAGAGACCCAGTACTTC
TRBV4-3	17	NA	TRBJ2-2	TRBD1	CASSPSFGTDNTGELFF	TGCGCCAGCAGCCCTTCGTTCGGGACAGACAACACCGGGGAGCTGTTTTTT
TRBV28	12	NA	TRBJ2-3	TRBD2	CTTSGNTDTQYF	TGTACTACTAGCGGGAACACAGATACGCAGTATTTT
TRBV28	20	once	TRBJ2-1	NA	CASSLYFSAIGQPIYNEQFF	TGTGCCAGCAGTTTATATTTTTCCGCGATCGGACAACCTATTTACAATGAGCAGTTCTTC
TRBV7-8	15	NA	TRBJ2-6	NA	CASSFGSAGANVLTF	TGTGCCAGCAGCTTCGGCTCGGCTGGGGCCAACGTCCTGACTTTC
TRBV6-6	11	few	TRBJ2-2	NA	CASSNTGELFF	TGTGCCAGCAGCAACACCGGGGAGCTGTTTTTT
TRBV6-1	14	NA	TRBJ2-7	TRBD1	CASSGQGRAYEQYF	TGTGCCAGCAGTGGACAGGGGCGGGCCTACGAGCAGTACTTC
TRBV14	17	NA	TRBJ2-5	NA	CASSQVPNARGRETQYF	TGTGCCAGCAGCCAAGTCCCAAACGCAAGAGGACGGGAGACCCAGTACTTC
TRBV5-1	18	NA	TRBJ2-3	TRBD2	CASSLAVSGGAGTDTQYF	TGCGCCAGCAGCTTGGCCGTGAGCGGGGGGGCCGGGACAGATACGCAGTATTTT
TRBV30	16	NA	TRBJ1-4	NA	CAWRGGGFSTNEKLFF	TGTGCCTGGAGGGGGGGAGGGTTCTCGACTAATGAAAAACTGTTTTTT
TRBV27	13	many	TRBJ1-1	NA	CASKTRANTEAFF	TGTGCCAGCAAAACGCGGGCGAACACTGAAGCTTTCTTT
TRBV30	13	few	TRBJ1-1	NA	CAWSGWEYTEAFF	TGTGCCTGGAGTGGTTGGGAATACACTGAAGCTTTCTTT
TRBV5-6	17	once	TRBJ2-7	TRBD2	CASSSWTSGRAALEQYF	TGTGCCAGCAGCTCCTGGACTAGCGGGAGGGCCGCGCTCGAGCAGTACTTC
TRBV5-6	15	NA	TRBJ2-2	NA	CASSLVGSNTGELFF	TGTGCCAGCAGCTTGGTTGGTTCGAACACCGGGGAGCTGTTTTTT
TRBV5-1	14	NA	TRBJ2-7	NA	CASSLVGERYEQYF	TGCGCCAGCAGCTTGGTAGGGGAACGCTACGAGCAGTACTTC
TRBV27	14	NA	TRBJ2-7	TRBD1	CASSLWGTGYEQYF	TGTGCCAGCAGTTTATGGGGGACAGGGTACGAGCAGTACTTC
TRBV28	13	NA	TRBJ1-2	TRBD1	CASSPLYRGGYTF	TGTGCCAGCAGTCCTTTATACAGGGGTGGCTACACCTTC
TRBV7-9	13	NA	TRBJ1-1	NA	CASTGPVRTEAFF	TGTGCCAGCACAGGGCCCGTACGCACTGAAGCTTTCTTT
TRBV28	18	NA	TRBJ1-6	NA	CASSSPREASSYNSPLHF	TGTGCCAGCAGTTCCCCCCGAGAGGCTAGCTCCTATAATTCACCCCTCCACTTT
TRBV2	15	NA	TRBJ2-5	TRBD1	CASRLFGQGGETQYF	TGTGCCAGCAGACTATTTGGACAGGGGGGGGAGACCCAGTACTTC
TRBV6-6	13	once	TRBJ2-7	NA	CASSPRRTYEQYF	TGTGCCAGCAGCCCCAGACGGACCTACGAGCAGTACTTC
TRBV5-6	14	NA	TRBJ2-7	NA	CASSLYAGSYEQYF	TGTGCCAGCAGCTTGTATGCAGGCTCCTACGAGCAGTACTTC
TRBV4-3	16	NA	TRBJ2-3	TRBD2	CASSQGQGGLADTQYF	TGCGCCAGCAGCCAAGGGCAGGGAGGGTTGGCAGATACGCAGTATTTT
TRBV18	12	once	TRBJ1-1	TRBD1	CASSRQTGEAFF	TGTGCCAGCTCACGCCAGACAGGGGAAGCTTTCTTT
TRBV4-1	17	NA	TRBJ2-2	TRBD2	CASSQDSLAENTGELFF	TGCGCCAGCAGCCAAGATAGTCTAGCGGAAAACACCGGGGAGCTGTTTTTT
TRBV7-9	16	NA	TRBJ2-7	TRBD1	CASNLGNRGGTYEQYF	TGTGCCAGCAATCTCGGGAACAGGGGTGGCACCTACGAGCAGTACTTC
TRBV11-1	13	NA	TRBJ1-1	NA	CASSPRVHTEAFF	TGTGCCAGCAGCCCCCGGGTCCACACTGAAGCTTTCTTT
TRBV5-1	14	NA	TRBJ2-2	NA	CASSSPGVTGELFF	TGCGCCAGCAGCTCCCCGGGAGTCACCGGGGAGCTGTTTTTT
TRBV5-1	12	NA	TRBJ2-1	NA	CASSLRANEQFF	TGCGCCAGCAGCCTCCGGGCGAATGAGCAGTTCTTC
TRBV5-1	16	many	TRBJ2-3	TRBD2	CASSLLTSGGTDTQYF	TGCGCCAGCAGTCTTCTGACTAGCGGGGGCACAGATACGCAGTATTTT
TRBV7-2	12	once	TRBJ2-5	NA	CASSRQQETQYF	TGTGCCAGCAGCCGACAGCAAGAGACCCAGTACTTC
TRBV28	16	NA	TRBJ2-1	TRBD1	CASRRDRDTSYNEQFF	TGTGCCAGCAGACGCGACAGGGACACCTCCTACAATGAGCAGTTCTTC
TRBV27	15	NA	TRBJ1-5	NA	CASSFGRGSNQPQHF	TGTGCCAGCAGTTTTGGGCGGGGCAGCAATCAGCCCCAGCATTTT
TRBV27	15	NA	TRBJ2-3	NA	CASSLRGGRADTQYF	TGTGCCAGCAGTTTGCGTGGGGGACGGGCAGATACGCAGTATTTT
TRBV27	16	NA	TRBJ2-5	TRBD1	CASSFRQGALRETQYF	TGTGCCAGCAGTTTTCGACAGGGGGCTTTGCGAGAGACCCAGTACTTC
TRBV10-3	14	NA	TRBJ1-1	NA	CAISYSGPSGEAFF	TGTGCCATCTCATACTCGGGCCCTAGTGGTGAAGCTTTCTTT
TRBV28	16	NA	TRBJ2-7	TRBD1	CASSTPQGLMLGEQYF	TGTGCCAGCAGTACACCACAGGGGCTTATGCTCGGGGAGCAGTACTTC
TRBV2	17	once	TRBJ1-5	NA	CASSLMGSYQADQPQHF	TGTGCCAGCAGCCTTATGGGGTCTTATCAAGCGGATCAGCCCCAGCATTTT
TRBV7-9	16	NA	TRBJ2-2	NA	CASSWMAGVSTGELFF	TGTGCCAGCAGCTGGATGGCAGGGGTTAGCACCGGGGAGCTGTTTTTT
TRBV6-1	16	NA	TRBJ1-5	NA	CASSEASSQGNQPQHF	TGTGCCAGCAGTGAAGCAAGCAGCCAGGGCAATCAGCCCCAGCATTTT
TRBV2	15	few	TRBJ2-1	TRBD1	CASQDRDLSYNEQFF	TGTGCCAGCCAAGACAGGGATCTCTCCTACAATGAGCAGTTCTTC
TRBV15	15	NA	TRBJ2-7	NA	CATSRDLAGPIEQYF	TGTGCCACCAGCAGAGATCTGGCAGGACCAATCGAGCAGTACTTC
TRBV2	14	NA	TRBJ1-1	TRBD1	CASSERTGNTEAFF	TGTGCCAGCAGTGAAAGGACAGGGAACACTGAAGCTTTCTTT
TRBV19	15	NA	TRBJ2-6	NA	CASSSGAHGANVLTF	TGTGCCAGTAGTAGCGGGGCGCACGGGGCCAACGTCCTGACTTTC